These 27 T cell receptor beta chains were sequenced from one sample in a study of blood T cell repertoires in COVID-19. This table comes from immunoSEQ multiplex PCR, and its TCRdb copy is limited to in-frame clones, with some not included. The sample holds just under 150,000 clones, roughly 87% seen once. Sequenced sample: peripheral blood. Receptors were obtained from a human donor in a cohort sampled during active COVID-19.

This rearrangement joins TRBV19 to TRBJ1-2, with no clear D. The CDR3 contains 15 residues. The germline V gene has CDR1 LNHDA and CDR2 SQIVND (reference sequence). Trimming cost V 0 bases and J 5 bases, with 13 bases left between them. The CDR3 DNA reads as TGTGCCAGTAGTATAGACTTACCCAAGACTTATGGCTACACCTTC. Protein: CASSIDLPKTYGYTF.

This clone has more than one count but fewer than ten. V gene TRBV27 combines with J gene TRBJ2-7, with a tentative D call TRBD1 (5 bases). The germline CDR1 and CDR2 sequences are MNHEY and SMNVEV (reference sequence). The CDR3 runs 14 residues. With 3 bases removed from V and 0 bases from J, the gap between germline ends came to 9 bases. The CDR3 reads CASSFRASSYEQYF. The DNA for the CDR3 is TGTGCCAGCAGTTTCAGGGCTAGCTCCTACGAGCAGTACTTC.

The V gene is TRBV18, the J gene TRBJ2-7; D may be TRBD1 (5 bases). The CDR3 is made up of 15 amino acids. Trimming removed 3 bases at V and 0 bases at J, with 12 bases between. CDR1 and CDR2 (germline): KGHSH, LQKENI. The CDR3 is CASSPTQGYSYEQYF. CDR3 DNA sequence: TGTGCCAGCTCACCGACCCAGGGATACTCCTACGAGCAGTACTTC.

J is TRBJ1-1 and V is TRBV6-5; D perhaps matches TRBD1 (6 bases). CDR3 length: 14 amino acids. V shed 7 bases and J shed 5 bases, with 17 bases lying between them. CDR1 and CDR2 from the germline V gene are MNHEY and SVGAGI. CDR3 in DNA: TGTGCCAGCACGCCGGACAGAGGTTGGACTGAAGCTTTCTTT. Residues: CASTPDRGWTEAFF.

The chain links TRBV2 to TRBJ1-6; 8 nucleotides align to TRBD1. The V and J ends lost 6 bases and 8 bases, in that order; junction bases with no gene match: 3. The CDR3 contains 13 residues. Per germline, CDR1 SNHLY and CDR2 FYNNEI. CDR3 amino acids: CASRTGEDSPLHF. CDR3 DNA: TGTGCCAGCAGGACAGGGGAGGATTCACCCCTCCACTTT.

The chain carries TRBV9 and TRBJ2-2; no clear D. The germline V and J ends were trimmed by 6 bases and 4 bases, with 4 bases remaining between them. The CDR3 runs 11 residues. Germline CDR1 and CDR2: SGDLS and YYNGEE. CDR3 nucleotides: TGTGCCAGCACGAGCACCGGGGAGCTGTTTTTT. As protein: CASTSTGELFF.

This clone was detected only once. The rearrangement joins TRBV6-5 to TRBJ2-6; D not resolved. The V gene lost 0 bases and the J gene lost 0 bases, with 6 bases spanning the gap. In germline, CDR1 is MNHEY, CDR2 SVGAGI. The CDR3 runs to 16 residues. CDR3 residues: CASSYSPGSGANVLTF. CDR3 DNA sequence: TGTGCCAGCAGTTACTCGCCAGGCTCTGGGGCCAACGTCCTGACTTTC.

The gene calls are TRBV29-1 and TRBJ2-7; D might be TRBD2 (5 bases). V was clipped by 7 bases and J by 4 bases, with 20 bases between them. The CDR3 runs 14 residues. Germline V CDR1 and CDR2: SQVTM, ANQGSEA. The CDR3 coding sequence is TGCAGCGCCAAGCTCCTAGCAGACTCATACGAGCAGTACTTC. This sequence encodes CSAKLLADSYEQYF.

The chain links TRBV11-2 to TRBJ1-1; D is unclear. The CDR3 runs to 13 residues. Trimming shortened V by 5 bases and J by 4 bases, and 11 bases separated the two germline ends. From germline, CDR1 is SGHAT and CDR2 FQNNGV. The CDR3 region is CASSPPGRTEAFF. The CDR3 coding sequence is TGTGCCAGCAGCCCCCCAGGCCGCACTGAAGCTTTCTTT.

A few counts support this clone. One end of the junction is discordant with germline, which a read error may explain. The rearrangement joins TRBV7-7 to TRBJ2-3, with 12 bases matching TRBD2. CDR1 and CDR2 (germline): SSHAT, FNYEAQ (reference sequence). The CDR3 length is 16 residues. The CDR3 bases are TGTGCTAGCAGCCCCAGACTAGCGGGGGGCACAGATACGCAGTATTTT. Translation gives CASSPRLAGGTDTQYF.

The J gene is TRBJ2-3, the V gene TRBV4-2; 13 bases map to TRBD2. Trimming cost V 4 bases and J 7 bases; bases outside gene matches: 5. CDR1 is LGHNA and CDR2 is YNFKEQ in the germline V gene. The CDR3 spans 15 residues. The CDR3 loop is CASSLPGLAGHTQYF. The CDR3 region has the DNA TGTGCCAGCAGCCTACCGGGACTAGCGGGGCATACGCAGTATTTT.

The V gene is TRBV4-3, the J gene TRBJ2-7; D might be TRBD2 (5 bases). Germline CDR1 LGHNA, CDR2 YSLEER. V dropped 0 bases and J dropped 1 base, with 10 bases sitting between them. This CDR3 contains 15 residues. CDR3 region: CASSQEARGSYEQYF. The CDR3, as DNA: TGCGCCAGCAGCCAAGAAGCCCGGGGTTCCTACGAGCAGTACTTC.

This chain connects TRBV28 to TRBJ1-5; possible D gene TRBD1, 6 bases. V was trimmed by 7 bases and J by 11 bases, leaving 18 bases between them. CDR1 and CDR2 (germline): MDHEN, SYDVKM. This CDR3 contains 13 residues. CDR3 amino acids: CASKLPRTEAQHF. CDR3 nucleotide sequence: TGTGCCAGCAAACTTCCCCGGACAGAGGCCCAGCATTTT.

The chain recombines TRBV5-1 with TRBJ2-7; D perhaps matches TRBD2 (6 bases). CDR1 is SGHRS, CDR2 YFSETQ, per germline. The V gene lost 3 bases and the J gene lost 6 bases, with 13 bases spanning the gap. This CDR3 has 13 amino acids. The CDR3 is CASSSMTSSEQYF. The CDR3 nucleotides are TGCGCCAGCAGCTCGATGACTAGTAGCGAGCAGTACTTC.

CDR3: CASSDPQGTETQYF. The CDR3 DNA reads TGCGCCAGCAGCGATCCACAGGGGACGGAGACCCAGTACTTC. The chain joins TRBV5-1 to TRBJ2-5, with 7 bases fitting TRBD1. CDR3 size: 14 residues. Germline values: CDR1 SGHRS, CDR2 YFSETQ. The J segment lost 5 bases and the V segment lost 4 bases, leaving 8 bases of the junction unmatched. Complete variable domain (other parts from reference TRBV5-1 and TRBJ2-5): KAGVTQTPRYLIKTRGQQVTLSCSPISGHRSVSWYQQTPGQGLQFLFEYFSETQRNKGNFPGRFSGRQFSNSRSEMNVSTLELGDSALYLCASSDPQGTETQYFGPGTRLLVL.

The rearrangement uses TRBV11-2 and TRBJ2-7, with 7 nucleotides matching TRBD2. V shed 6 bases and J 7 bases; nucleotides not matched to a gene: 9. The V gene's germline CDR1 is SGHAT and CDR2 FQNNGV. The CDR3 is 13 residues long. CDR3 in amino acids: CASRTSGGSEQYF. The DNA of the CDR3 is TGTGCCAGCAGGACCTCCGGGGGGAGTGAGCAGTACTTC.

The genes are TRBV4-3 and TRBJ2-2, with 8 bases identical to TRBD1. From germline, CDR1 is LGHNA and CDR2 YSLEER. CDR3 length: 15 amino acids. V gave up 4 bases and J gave up 7 bases; unmatched junction bases: 8. The CDR3 region is CASSRRTGSVGELFF. CDR3 DNA sequence: TGCGCCAGCAGCCGCAGGACAGGGTCTGTCGGGGAGCTGTTTTTT.

The chain uses TRBV5-4 and TRBJ1-6; D unresolved. Trimming removed 2 bases from V and 8 bases from J, with 14 bases in between. CDR3 length equals 15 residues. CDR1 SGHNT and CDR2 YYREEE come from the germline V gene (reference sequence). The CDR3 is CASSFSSFADSPLHF. The CDR3 DNA is TGTGCCAGCAGCTTTTCCAGTTTCGCAGATTCACCCCTCCACTTT.

In this sample, this clone turned up once. The chain couples TRBV29-1 to TRBJ2-3; 14 positions match TRBD2. After removal of 7 bases from V and 4 bases from J, the junction contained 7 bases not matched to a gene. CDR3 length equals 15 residues. Germline V gene lookup returns CDR1 SQVTM and CDR2 ANQGSEA. CDR3 in DNA: TGCAGCGCCCAAGGACTAGCGGGGGGAGCAGATACGCAGTATTTT. It specifies CSAQGLAGGADTQYF.

J is TRBJ2-1 and V is TRBV30; tentative D call: TRBD1 (6 bases). Trimming left V 5 bases short and J 6 bases short, with 14 bases between. CDR1 is GTSNPN and CDR2 is SVGIG in the germline V gene (reference sequence). This CDR3 has 13 residues. The CDR3 nucleotides are TGTGCCTGGGGGACACTCCGTGGCAATGAGCAGTTCTTC. Its translation: CAWGTLRGNEQFF.

V usage is TRBV5-1 and J usage is TRBJ1-1; the D gene is possibly TRBD1 (6 bases). The CDR3 runs to 14 residues. The germline gives CDR1 SGHRS, CDR2 YFSETQ. Trimming left V 3 bases short and J 7 bases short, with 16 bases between. CDR3 residues: CASSWAGGADEAFF. The CDR3 region has the DNA TGCGCCAGCAGCTGGGCTGGGGGGGCTGATGAAGCTTTCTTT.

The chain combines TRBV29-1 with TRBJ2-1; maybe TRBD1 (5 bases). Germline assignment: CDR1 SQVTM and CDR2 ANQGSEA. Between the trimmed V and J ends, which lost 4 bases and 1 base, there was a span of 11 bases. The CDR3 is 14 amino acids. The DNA of the CDR3 is TGCAGCGTTGTACCCCAGGGATCCTACAATGAGCAGTTCTTC. Translated, it gives CSVVPQGSYNEQFF.

The gene calls are TRBV9 and TRBJ2-1, with D perhaps TRBD2 (5 bases). The V gene's germline CDR1 is SGDLS and CDR2 YYNGEE. Trimming took 0 bases from V and 4 from J, leaving 11 bases between them. This CDR3 spans 15 amino acids. The CDR3 bases are TGTGCCAGCAGCGTAGCGCCAGGAGGATACAATGAGCAGTTCTTC. As protein: CASSVAPGGYNEQFF. The whole variable domain, remainder taken from reference TRBV9 and TRBJ2-1, is DSGVTQTPKHLITATGQRVTLRCSPRSGDLSVYWYQQSLDQGLQFLIQYYNGEERAKGNILERFSAQQFPDLHSELNLSSLELGDSALYFCASSVAPGGYNEQFFGPGTRLTVL.

The chain carries TRBV7-9 and TRBJ1-5; 8 bases line up with TRBD1. Germline trimming cut 2 bases from V and 5 bases from J; bases unmatched to any gene: 5. Germline values: CDR1 SEHNR, CDR2 FQNEAQ (reference sequence). The CDR3 extends over 15 amino acids. The CDR3 spells CASSLTGGRDQPQHF. The CDR3 nucleotides are TGTGCCAGCAGCTTAACAGGGGGTCGTGATCAGCCCCAGCATTTT.

This rearrangement joins TRBV23-1 to TRBJ1-4; the D is unclear. TRBV23-1 counts as an open reading frame of uncertain function. V lost 4 bases, J lost 0 bases, and 12 bases lay in between. This CDR3 contains 16 residues. CDR3: CASSRPVLATNEKLFF. DNA for the CDR3: TGCGCCAGCAGTCGGCCCGTCCTTGCAACTAATGAAAAACTGTTTTTT.

The chain joins TRBV19 to TRBJ1-6; 9 positions match TRBD1. With V trimmed by 5 bases and J by 10 bases, 6 bases remained unmatched. CDR1 is LNHDA, CDR2 SQIVND, per germline (reference sequence). CDR3 size: 14 residues. The CDR3 region is CASSSTGGESPLHF. CDR3 bases: TGTGCCAGTAGTTCGACAGGGGGGGAGTCACCCCTCCACTTT.

The chain has TRBV5-1 and TRBJ2-4; 8 positions match TRBD1. V gave up 1 base and J gave up 6 bases; unmatched junction bases: 3. The CDR3 covers 14 residues. Per the germline V gene, CDR1 is SGHRS and CDR2 is YFSETQ. CDR3 protein: CASSLTGQGNIQYF. The DNA of the CDR3 is TGCGCCAGCAGCTTGACAGGACAGGGAAACATTCAGTACTTC.